These T cell receptor beta chains were read from a single sample in a study of blood T cell repertoires in COVID-19. Sequencing was performed with immunoSEQ multiplex PCR; in TCRdb, only in-frame clones are kept and a portion is missing. Of about 71,000 clones in the sample, more than 75% are singletons; the top ten hold around 28%. The sample consisted of peripheral blood. The origin of the receptors is a woman aged 80 or over with active or convalescent COVID-19. CDR3s include the opening cysteine and the closing phenylalanine or tryptophan. Fields, in order: D gene, J gene, V gene, CDR3 length, clone size, CDR3 DNA, CDR3 protein. A D gene is named only where the DNA matches it firmly. The size of a clone is reported for some rows only, either as once, few or many, or as a class for expanded clones.

TRBD2,TRBJ2-1,TRBV4-1,20,NA,TGCGCCAGCAGCCAAGGTTTACGACTAGCGGGGGGCCCGCGCGGGAATGAGCAGTTCTTC,CASSQGLRLAGGPRGNEQFF
NA,TRBJ1-1,TRBV14,13,NA,TGTGCCAGCAGCCTCAAGATAGGGGGTGAAGCTTTCTTT,CASSLKIGGEAFF
NA,TRBJ2-5,TRBV30,13,NA,TGTGCCTGGAGTGTACTGGGCAGAGAGACCCAGTACTTC,CAWSVLGRETQYF
NA,TRBJ1-1,TRBV18,15,NA,TGTGCCAGCTCACCATCAGGGGCCGAAGACACTGAAGCTTTCTTT,CASSPSGAEDTEAFF
TRBD2,TRBJ2-2,TRBV4-3,16,once,TGCGCCAGCAGCCAAAGAGCGGGGGGTCGCACCGGGGAGCTGTTTTTT,CASSQRAGGRTGELFF
TRBD2,TRBJ2-7,TRBV6-5,12,NA,TGTGCCAGCAGTCTAGCGGGCTACGAGCAGTACTTC,CASSLAGYEQYF
NA,TRBJ2-2,TRBV2,14,NA,TGTGCCAGCAGGCCGGGACTTAACACCGGGGAGCTGTTTTTT,CASRPGLNTGELFF
NA,TRBJ1-4,TRBV9,15,NA,TGTGCCAGCAGCCTAAAAGGGACAAGTAATGAAAAACTGTTTTTT,CASSLKGTSNEKLFF
NA,TRBJ1-3,TRBV20-1,11,NA,TGCAGTGCTCTCCGGGGAAACACCATATATTTT,CSALRGNTIYF
NA,TRBJ1-5,TRBV24-1,19,few,TGTGCCCTCACATCATATCCCCCCCCTCTGGGCCAGTTGAATCAGCCCCAGCATTTT,CALTSYPPPLGQLNQPQHF
NA,TRBJ1-2,TRBV6-5,14,NA,TGTGCCAGCAGTTACTCTACTCAGGGGCCCGGCTACACCTTC,CASSYSTQGPGYTF
NA,TRBJ1-3,TRBV7-2,12,NA,TGTGCCAGCAGCTCCGAGAGAAACACCATATATTTT,CASSSERNTIYF
TRBD1,TRBJ1-2,TRBV9,15,NA,TGTGCCAGCAGCCTGGGACAGGGGGGTAACTATGGCTACACCTTC,CASSLGQGGNYGYTF
TRBD1,TRBJ2-7,TRBV30,14,NA,TGTGCCTGGAGTGCAGGGGGAGCCCCTAACGAGCAGTACTTC,CAWSAGGAPNEQYF
NA,TRBJ1-1,TRBV6-6,11,NA,TGTGCCGGCGGGACGAACACTGAAGCTTTCTTT,CAGGTNTEAFF
TRBD1,TRBJ1-2,TRBV3-1/TRBV3-2,12,NA,TGTGCCAGCAGCGTAGGGGGCGAGGGCTACACCTTC,CASSVGGEGYTF
NA,TRBJ1-5,TRBV6-2/TRBV6-3,18,few,TGTGCCAGCAGTTACTCGAGGATCTCCCGACAGAGAGATCAGCCCCAGCATTTT,CASSYSRISRQRDQPQHF
TRBD1,TRBJ2-5,TRBV11-2,15,NA,TGTGCCAGCAGCCCGCGGACAGGGGAAGGGGAGACCCAGTACTTC,CASSPRTGEGETQYF
TRBD1,TRBJ2-2,TRBV18,17,NA,TGTGCCAGCTCACCGCCCGACAGGGGCTCGAACACCGGGGAGCTGTTTTTT,CASSPPDRGSNTGELFF